This T cell receptor (beta chain) is from a study of T cell responses to AZD1222 COVID-19 vaccine. In regard to this clone: Its antigen is not identified.

Only in-frame clones appear in the TCRdb table, and some are missing; sequencing was by immunoSEQ multiplex PCR. The data hold 180,000 or so clones, with 88% observed a single time. Pooling was applied to second doses at about 4 or about 12 weeks. Study results and limitations: Donor demographics were predominantly white British with a female majority; clonal diversity may be underestimated. Spike-specific TCR depth and breadth grew after two AZD1222 doses.

Material: peripheral blood, obtained 28 days after the second AZD1222 dose. The TCR comes from an adult who received the AZD1222 COVID-19 vaccine.

Here the CDR3 reads CASSGGLPSYEQYF. The CDR3 DNA reads TGTGCCAGCAGCGGGGGCCTCCCGTCCTACGAGCAGTACTTC. The chain carries TRBV3-1 (or the pseudogene TRBV3-2) and TRBJ2-7; D might be TRBD1 (6 bases). Germline CDR1 is LGHDT and CDR2 is YNNKEL (reference sequence). The CDR3 extends over 14 amino acids. The V gene lost 5 bases and the J gene lost 1 base, with 12 bases spanning the gap.